Listed below are T cell receptor beta chains from one sample, sequenced in a study of blood T cell repertoires in COVID-19. Data came from immunoSEQ multiplex PCR; TCRdb stores just in-frame clones and leaves some out. The table lists 100,000 or so clones, over 80% of them singletons. The sample taken for sequencing was peripheral blood. Receptors were obtained from a man aged 45-65 years with active COVID-19. The CDR3 runs from the conserved cysteine through the conserved F or W. Not all rows give a size; the values are once, few, many and, for expanded clones, a class.

clone_size	v_call	j_call	cdr3_aa
NA	TRBV14	TRBJ2-1	CASSQGFGRGLRNEQFF
NA	TRBV14	TRBJ1-2	CASSQDLRAGYTF
few	TRBV10-1	TRBJ2-3	CASSELAGIGTDKDTQYF
NA	TRBV6-1	TRBJ2-7	CASSEAIVFEGVYEQYF
NA	TRBV7-8	TRBJ2-2	CASSPWGRNTGELFF
once	TRBV9	TRBJ2-3	CASSWGLAGGAGSTDTQYF
once	TRBV28	TRBJ1-2	CASSVGQNYGYTF
NA	TRBV6-5	TRBJ1-5	CASKSRDSNQPQHF
NA	TRBV27	TRBJ2-7	CASSPPRQGAFYEQYF
NA	TRBV5-1	TRBJ1-1	CASSQGQGLMNTEAFF
NA	TRBV3-1/TRBV3-2	TRBJ1-5	CASSRGTGLGENQPQHF
NA	TRBV19	TRBJ2-6	CASSIQGTGANVLTF
NA	TRBV5-1	TRBJ2-7	CASSLEQVNEQYF
NA	TRBV28	TRBJ2-2	CASGPGTGELFF
NA	TRBV4-1	TRBJ1-4	CASSQDETGTPEKLFF
NA	TRBV3-1/TRBV3-2	TRBJ2-3	CASSQTEGLAGNPPITDTQYF
NA	TRBV28	TRBJ2-2	CASSSGQGNTGELFF
NA	TRBV6-5	TRBJ2-2	CASRGTSGSTGELFF
NA	TRBV5-1	TRBJ2-7	CASSLVSGPYEQYF
NA	TRBV19	TRBJ1-5	CASSIDRGQPQHF
once	TRBV2	TRBJ1-1	CASSRTENTEAFF
NA	TRBV3-1/TRBV3-2	TRBJ1-5	CASSQGAGLGQPQHF